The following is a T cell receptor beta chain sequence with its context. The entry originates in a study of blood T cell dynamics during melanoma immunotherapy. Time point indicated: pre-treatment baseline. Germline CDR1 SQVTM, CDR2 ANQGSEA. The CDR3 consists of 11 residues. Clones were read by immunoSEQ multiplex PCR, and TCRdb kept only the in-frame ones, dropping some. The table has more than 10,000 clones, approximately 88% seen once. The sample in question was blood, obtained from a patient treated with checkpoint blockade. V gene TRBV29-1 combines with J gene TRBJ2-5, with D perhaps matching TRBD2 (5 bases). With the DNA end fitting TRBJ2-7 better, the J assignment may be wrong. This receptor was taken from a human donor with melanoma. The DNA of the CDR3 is TGCAGCGGAGGGATCTCCTACGAGCAGTACTTC. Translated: CSGGISYEQYF.